Following are 5 T cell receptor beta chains from one sample sequenced in a study of blood T cell repertoires in COVID-19. Assay used: immunoSEQ multiplex PCR; TCRdb lists only in-frame clones, some missing. The data hold 100,000 or so clones, with around 94% observed a single time. Source material: peripheral blood. These receptors all stem from a man in his forties or fifties with active COVID-19.

This clone was detected only once. The rearrangement joins TRBV11-2 to TRBJ2-1; a weak D match, TRBD2 (5 bases). The CDR3 covers 15 residues. Germline loops: CDR1 SGHAT, CDR2 FQNNGV. V dropped 5 bases and J dropped 2 bases, with 13 bases sitting between them. The chain's CDR3 is CASSQDSKTYNEQFF. The DNA of the CDR3 is TGTGCCAGCAGCCAGGACTCGAAGACCTACAATGAGCAGTTCTTC.

The rearrangement joins TRBV4-1 to TRBJ1-4; 9 bases are shared with TRBD1. The CDR3 loop spans 17 amino acids. Germline loops: CDR1 MGHRA, CDR2 YSYEKL. V lost 2 bases and J lost 6; bases outside the gene matches: 10. CDR3 DNA: TGCGCCAGCAGCCAACAACGGAACAGGGGGCGGGATGAAAAACTGTTTTTT. This translates into CASSQQRNRGRDEKLFF.

The J gene is TRBJ1-2, the V gene TRBV9; no clear D. This CDR3 spans 15 amino acids. V was cut by 1 base and J by 0 bases, with 10 bases left in between. Germline lookup yields CDR1 SGDLS and CDR2 YYNGEE. This CDR3 reads CASSVSRGANYGYTF. CDR3 DNA sequence: TGTGCCAGCAGCGTATCGCGGGGAGCTAACTATGGCTACACCTTC.

This clone has only a few counts. The rearrangement links TRBV12-3 or TRBV12-4 to TRBJ2-1; perhaps TRBD1 as D (6 bases). The CDR3 is 13 amino acids. Trimming removed 6 bases from V and 6 bases from J, with 12 bases in between. CDR3 amino acids: CASSRRDINEQFF. CDR3 in DNA: TGTGCCAGCAGCCGCCGGGACATCAATGAGCAGTTCTTC.

The chain recombines TRBV7-9 with TRBJ1-1, with no clear D. This CDR3 is built from 13 residues. With 1 base removed from V and 9 bases from J, the gap between germline ends came to 12 bases. Germline-derived CDR1 and CDR2 are SEHNR and FQNEAQ (reference sequence). The CDR3 sequence is CASSLDAGLQAFF. The CDR3 DNA reads as TGTGCCAGCAGCTTAGACGCGGGCTTACAAGCTTTCTTT.